These T cell receptor beta chains were read from a single sample in a study of blood T cell repertoires in COVID-19. Measured with immunoSEQ multiplex PCR; TCRdb has only the in-frame clones, and not every one. The sample contains a few hundred thousand clones, roughly nine tenths of which appear only once. Sequencing was performed on peripheral blood. The receptors derive from a woman aged 55-75 years with COVID-19, enrolled during active disease. Both conserved end residues are part of each CDR3. A D gene is named only where the DNA matches it firmly. Expanded clones get a size class; other rows say once, few or many, or leave the size out.

V: TRBV29-1
D: NA
size: NA
J: TRBJ2-4
DNA: TGCAGCGTAACCGCAGACATAGCCAAAAACATTCAGTACTTC
CDR3: CSVTADIAKNIQYF

V: TRBV15
D: NA
size: NA
J: TRBJ1-1
DNA: TGTGCCACCAGCAGAGATCGGGGGGGGAACACTGAAGCTTTCTTT
CDR3: CATSRDRGGNTEAFF

V: TRBV9
D: NA
size: NA
J: TRBJ2-1
DNA: TGTGCCAGCAGCGTAAATAGCGAGTATGAGCAGTTCTTC
CDR3: CASSVNSEYEQFF

V: TRBV29-1
D: NA
size: once
J: TRBJ1-2
DNA: TGCAGCGTTGAACAGGCTAACTATGGCTACACCTTC
CDR3: CSVEQANYGYTF

V: TRBV7-9
D: NA
size: NA
J: TRBJ1-3
DNA: TGTGCCAGCAGCTCCCAGGGTGTCCCTGGAAACACCATATATTTT
CDR3: CASSSQGVPGNTIYF

V: TRBV5-6
D: NA
size: NA
J: TRBJ2-5
DNA: TGTGCCAGCAGCTTGGTTGGTCGCGCCGGGACCCAGTACTTC
CDR3: CASSLVGRAGTQYF

V: TRBV27
D: NA
size: NA
J: TRBJ2-6
DNA: TGTGCCAGCAGTTTATCCTACTCTGGGGCCAACGTCCTGACTTTC
CDR3: CASSLSYSGANVLTF

V: TRBV18
D: NA
size: few
J: TRBJ1-5
DNA: TGTGCCAGCTCACTTACTAAATTTCAGCCCCAGCATTTT
CDR3: CASSLTKFQPQHF

V: TRBV6-6
D: NA
size: NA
J: TRBJ1-6
DNA: TGTGCCAGCAGTCGTCCAATCCAGGGAACCTATAATTCACCCCTCCACTTT
CDR3: CASSRPIQGTYNSPLHF

V: TRBV19
D: TRBD1
size: NA
J: TRBJ1-2
DNA: TGTGCCAGTAGTACAGAGGGGCGTTCGGGACAGGGATATACCTATGGCTACACCTTC
CDR3: CASSTEGRSGQGYTYGYTF

V: TRBV18
D: TRBD1
size: once
J: TRBJ1-2
DNA: TGTGCCAGCTCACCAATAGGGGGCGATGGCTACACCTTC
CDR3: CASSPIGGDGYTF

V: TRBV27
D: NA
size: NA
J: TRBJ1-5
DNA: TGTGCCAGCAGTTTAAGGGGAGGTCAGCCCCAGCATTTT
CDR3: CASSLRGGQPQHF

V: TRBV19
D: NA
size: NA
J: TRBJ1-4
DNA: TGTGCCAGTAGGAACCGTAAGGACAGCAGGGGTGAAAAACTGTTTTTT
CDR3: CASRNRKDSRGEKLFF

V: TRBV11-1
D: NA
size: NA
J: TRBJ2-5
DNA: TGTGCCAGCAGAACCGGGTACCAAGAGACCCAGTACTTC
CDR3: CASRTGYQETQYF

V: TRBV29-1
D: TRBD1
size: NA
J: TRBJ1-1
DNA: TGCAGCGCTGGGACAGGGAACACTGAAGCTTTCTTT
CDR3: CSAGTGNTEAFF

V: TRBV10-1
D: NA
size: NA
J: TRBJ2-3
DNA: TGCGCCAGCAGTGAGGGTATGTCTAGTCGGGATACGCAGTATTTT
CDR3: CASSEGMSSRDTQYF

V: TRBV9
D: NA
size: NA
J: TRBJ1-6
DNA: TGTGCCAGCAGCGTATCAGGGGCCTATAATTCACCCCTCCACTTT
CDR3: CASSVSGAYNSPLHF

V: TRBV11-2
D: TRBD2
size: NA
J: TRBJ2-1
DNA: TGTGCCAGCAGCTCGGGGAGCGGGGAATACTACAATGAGCAGTTCTTC
CDR3: CASSSGSGEYYNEQFF

V: TRBV30
D: NA
size: once
J: TRBJ2-7
DNA: TGTGCCTGGAGTGTAATTTCAGCCTACGAGCAGTACTTC
CDR3: CAWSVISAYEQYF

V: TRBV7-3
D: NA
size: NA
J: TRBJ2-1
DNA: TGTGCCAGCAGCCTACGAGGAGAGACCTACAATGAGCAGTTCTTC
CDR3: CASSLRGETYNEQFF

V: TRBV7-8
D: NA
size: once
J: TRBJ1-1
DNA: TGTGCCAGCAGCTTACGCGGAACAAGACAGGTAGAAGCTTTCTTT
CDR3: CASSLRGTRQVEAFF

V: TRBV3-1/TRBV3-2
D: NA
size: NA
J: TRBJ2-5
DNA: TGTGCCAGCAGCCAAGCCCGTGGTAGCATGGCGGGGACCCAGTACTTC
CDR3: CASSQARGSMAGTQYF

V: TRBV6-2/TRBV6-3
D: NA
size: NA
J: TRBJ1-5
DNA: TGTGCCAGCAGTTACAATGGCAGGGGAAGTCAGCCCCAGCATTTT
CDR3: CASSYNGRGSQPQHF

V: TRBV5-8
D: TRBD1
size: NA
J: TRBJ2-2
DNA: TGTGCCAGCAGCTTGGCCCAGGGGGTCACCGGGGAGCTGTTTTTT
CDR3: CASSLAQGVTGELFF

V: TRBV7-3
D: NA
size: NA
J: TRBJ2-3
DNA: TGTGCCAGCAGCCGGGGGAGCACAGATACGCAGTATTTT
CDR3: CASSRGSTDTQYF

V: TRBV30
D: TRBD1
size: NA
J: TRBJ2-7
DNA: TGTGCCTGGAGGGGGGTTAAGACAGGGGCCTACGAGCAGTACTTC
CDR3: CAWRGVKTGAYEQYF

V: TRBV6-1
D: NA
size: NA
J: TRBJ1-4
DNA: TGTGCCAGCAGTGAATATACGGAACTAAATGAAAAACTGTTTTTT
CDR3: CASSEYTELNEKLFF

V: TRBV19
D: NA
size: NA
J: TRBJ2-2
DNA: TGTGCCAGTAGTAACCTCCGGGGGGAGCTGTTTTTT
CDR3: CASSNLRGELFF

V: TRBV27
D: NA
size: NA
J: TRBJ1-2
DNA: TGTGCCAGCAGTTTATCGTTACTGCCCTTTGAGGGCTACACCTTC
CDR3: CASSLSLLPFEGYTF

V: TRBV5-1
D: TRBD2
size: NA
J: TRBJ2-1
DNA: TGCGCCAGCAGCTTGGATTGGCGGGGGGCCCACAATGAGCAGTTCTTC
CDR3: CASSLDWRGAHNEQFF

V: TRBV30
D: TRBD1
size: once
J: TRBJ1-3
DNA: TGTGCCTGGCGACCCGGGACAGGGCTAGACACCATATATTTT
CDR3: CAWRPGTGLDTIYF

V: TRBV28
D: NA
size: NA
J: TRBJ2-5
DNA: TGTGCCAGCAGTTTACAAGCGGAGACCCAGTACTTC
CDR3: CASSLQAETQYF

V: TRBV6-4
D: NA
size: NA
J: TRBJ2-1
DNA: TGTGCCAGCAGCTCTGGGGGGGCCAACAATGAGCAGTTCTTC
CDR3: CASSSGGANNEQFF

V: TRBV19
D: TRBD1
size: NA
J: TRBJ1-1
DNA: TGTGCCAGTAGTCCCCTCCGACAGGGGGCAAACACTGAAGCTTTCTTT
CDR3: CASSPLRQGANTEAFF

V: TRBV6-2/TRBV6-3
D: TRBD2
size: NA
J: TRBJ2-5
DNA: TGTGCCAGCAGTTACAGCGGGGGGGCGATTTCCCCCCAGTACTTC
CDR3: CASSYSGGAISPQYF

V: TRBV2
D: NA
size: NA
J: TRBJ1-5
DNA: TGTGCCAGCAGCCCCCCAGGGGTTAGCAATCAGCCCCAGCATTTT
CDR3: CASSPPGVSNQPQHF

V: TRBV19
D: NA
size: NA
J: TRBJ1-6
DNA: TGTGCCAGTGCGGACAGAACGAATTCACCCCTCCACTTT
CDR3: CASADRTNSPLHF

V: TRBV28
D: TRBD1
size: once
J: TRBJ2-5
DNA: TGTGCCACCTCAACGATCGGGACAGGCCAAGAGACCCAGTACTTC
CDR3: CATSTIGTGQETQYF

V: TRBV2
D: TRBD2
size: NA
J: TRBJ2-2
DNA: TGTGCCAGCAGTGAATTCCAGCGGGGGGACGGCGGGGAGCTGTTTTTT
CDR3: CASSEFQRGDGGELFF

V: TRBV5-1
D: TRBD2
size: NA
J: TRBJ2-7
DNA: TGCGCCAGCAATCTTGGCGGGGGGTCCTACGAGCAGTACTTC
CDR3: CASNLGGGSYEQYF

V: TRBV7-3
D: NA
size: NA
J: TRBJ2-2
DNA: TGTGCCAGCAGAGTTCCTTGGCCAAACACCGGGGAGCTGTTTTTT
CDR3: CASRVPWPNTGELFF

V: TRBV5-1
D: TRBD1
size: NA
J: TRBJ2-1
DNA: TGCGCCAGCAGCTGGACAGGGGGGAGGAATGAGCAGTTCTTC
CDR3: CASSWTGGRNEQFF

V: TRBV7-9
D: TRBD1
size: NA
J: TRBJ1-1
DNA: TGTGCCGGGGGGACAGGGGGCGTTGGTCTCGCTTTCTTT
CDR3: CAGGTGGVGLAFF

V: TRBV19
D: NA
size: NA
J: TRBJ2-7
DNA: TGTGCCAGTAGTGGCCCCGGACAGAGCTCCTACGAGCAGTACTTC
CDR3: CASSGPGQSSYEQYF

V: TRBV6-1
D: NA
size: NA
J: TRBJ1-1
DNA: TGTGCCAGCAGTGAAGCGGCAGCGAGGAACACTGAAGCTTTCTTT
CDR3: CASSEAAARNTEAFF

V: TRBV9
D: NA
size: NA
J: TRBJ1-4
DNA: TGTGCCAGCAGCGTAGACGGGGGATCTAATGAAAAACTGTTTTTT
CDR3: CASSVDGGSNEKLFF